This note documents a single T cell receptor (beta chain) sequence. The record originates from a study of blood T cell repertoires in COVID-19. Study details: The United States, Italy and Spain were the sources of the acute and convalescent COVID-19 samples. T cells, B-cell-depleted T cells, or PBMCs provided the cDNA or gDNA that served as material.

Authors' methods: Reference gene primer amplification gave estimated nucleated cell counts. Assay: immunoSEQ multiplex PCR; the TCRdb copy retains only in-frame clones and omits some. D and trimming come from the DNA, and the V and J calls and clone size come from that table. The profile shows a few hundred thousand clones, 80% to 95% of them singletons. CDR1 is MGHRA and CDR2 is YSYEKL in the germline V gene. Between the trimmed V and J ends, which lost 3 bases and 7 bases, there was a span of 13 bases. The CDR3 has 13 residues. Patients of the Seattle cohort, enrolled during active infection, were followed longitudinally.

The chain has TRBV4-1 and TRBJ2-7; tentative D call: TRBD1 (6 bases). The clonotype originates from a woman aged 30 to 39 with COVID-19, enrolled during active disease. The sample comprised peripheral blood. CDR3 sequence reads: CASSQHRVGEQYF. In DNA, the CDR3 is TGCGCCAGCAGCCAGCACAGGGTGGGTGAGCAGTACTTC.